The 23 T cell receptor beta chains in this list originate from one sample, sequenced in a study of vaccination and CD4 T cells after COVID-19. Sequence data for DNA of cultured CD4+ T cells were generated by the Oncomine TCR Beta short-read assay. TCRdb re-called the PCR reads with MiXCR, one entry per CDR3 protein. The sample yields several thousand distinct CDR3 sequences, 50% to 65% seen once. Antigens of these TCRs are unknown. Treatment defined: approximately nine-day PBMC culture with coronavirus spike peptide pools or control peptides (ViraFEST assay). The sequenced material came from CD4+ T cells from blood, cultured in vitro. The receptor source for this set is a human donor who had recovered from COVID-19.

This clonotype was seen a few times. The chain uses TRBV6-1 and TRBJ1-1; D perhaps matches TRBD1 (6 bases). Germline V CDR1 and CDR2: MNHNS, SASEGT. The germline V and J ends were trimmed by 6 bases and 2 bases, with 13 bases remaining between them. The CDR3 consists of 14 residues. CDR3 nucleotide sequence: TGTGCCAGCAGCCAGGGGCCATACAACACTGAAGCTTTCTTT. Translated: CASSQGPYNTEAFF.

This chain links TRBV24-1 with TRBJ2-3; D not certain. CDR1 is KGHDR and CDR2 is SFDVKD in the germline V gene. The length of the CDR3 is 15 residues. The V end was cut by 3 bases, the J end by 2 bases, with 11 bases between. For the CDR3, the DNA is TGTGCCACCAGTGATGAGAACCAATACACAGATACGCAGTATTTT. Its protein is CATSDENQYTDTQYF.

The chain joins TRBV5-1 to TRBJ2-5; the match to TRBD1 covers 8 bases. The trim removed 5 bases at V and 5 bases at J, leaving 11 bases unmatched. CDR1 and CDR2 (germline): SGHRS, YFSETQ. The CDR3 is made up of 15 amino acids. The CDR3 DNA sequence: TGCGCCAGCAGTCCCAGGACAGGGTCTGGCGAGACCCAGTACTTC. This gives the protein CASSPRTGSGETQYF.

This clonotype was observed a few times. The chain employs TRBV6-1 and TRBJ1-6, with 11 bases fitting TRBD1. The length of the CDR3 is 14 residues. Trimming at V came to 10 bases and at J to 7 bases, leaving 6 bases not matched to a gene. The germline gives CDR1 MNHNS, CDR2 SASEGT. The CDR3 reads CATTDRGRNSPLHF. The CDR3 nucleotides read TGTGCCACCACGGACAGGGGGCGGAATTCACCCCTCCACTTT.

In its sample, this clonotype is large. This chain joins TRBV27 and TRBJ2-5, with 12 bases fitting TRBD2. This CDR3 has 17 residues. J was trimmed by 5 bases and V by 6 bases; bases with no gene match: 13. Per the germline V gene, CDR1 is MNHEY and CDR2 is SMNVEV (reference sequence). CDR3 in amino acids: CASSHISLAGGRETQYF. CDR3 nucleotides: TGTGCCAGCAGCCATATCTCACTAGCGGGGGGCAGGGAGACCCAGTACTTC.

This clonotype was counted only a few times. The chain recombines TRBV7-9 with TRBJ1-2; D ambiguous. V was pared by 1 base and J by 13 bases, with 7 bases between. Germline loops: CDR1 SEHNR, CDR2 FQNEAQ (reference sequence). This CDR3 region has 10 residues. CDR3 DNA sequence: TGTGCCAGCAGCTTAGTGATCACCACCTTC. Residues: CASSLVITTF. The variable domain in full, with the rest retrieved from reference TRBV7-9 and TRBJ1-2, is DTGVSQNPRHKITKRGQNVTFRCDPISEHNRLYWYRQTLGQGPEFLTYFQNEAQLEKSRLLSDRFSAERPKGSFSTLEIQRTEQGDSAMYLCASSLVITTFGSGTRLTVV.

CDR3 bases: TGTGCCAGCAGCCAAGAGTCCAGGCCAAACTATGGCTACACCTTC. Translation: CASSQESRPNYGYTF. V gene TRBV14 combines with J gene TRBJ1-2, with D unclear. The CDR3 is made up of 15 amino acids. The V end lost 0 bases, the J end lost 2 bases, and 10 bases lay between the germline ends. Germline CDR1 SGHDN, CDR2 FVKESK.

The V gene is TRBV7-2, the J gene TRBJ2-7; 8 bases agree with TRBD2. The CDR3 length is 16 residues. Germline CDR1 reads SGHTA; CDR2 reads FQGNSA. Losses at the gene ends were 0 bases for V and 2 bases for J; bases not matched to a gene: 6. DNA for the CDR3: TGTGCCAGCAGCTTAGCCGCCGGGGGGGACCCCTACGAGCAGTACTTC. This encodes CASSLAAGGDPYEQYF. Looking up the rest from reference TRBV7-2 and TRBJ2-7 gives the full variable domain: GAGVSQSPSNKVTEKGKDVELRCDPISGHTALYWYRQSLGQGLEFLIYFQGNSAPDKSGLPSDRFSAERTGGSVSTLTIQRTQQEDSAVYLCASSLAAGGDPYEQYFGPGTRLTVT.

In this sample, this clonotype turned up once. The chain is built from TRBV20-1 and TRBJ1-1; possible D gene TRBD1, 6 bases. The V end was cut by 5 bases, the J end by 3 bases, with 16 bases between. The germline V gene encodes CDR1 DFQATT and CDR2 SNEGSKA (reference sequence). The CDR3 spans 14 residues. The CDR3 nucleotides read TGCAGTGCTTTCTCTCCTACAGGGCACACTGAAGCTTTCTTT. Its translation: CSAFSPTGHTEAFF.

This clonotype was seen a few times. The gene calls are TRBV6-2 or TRBV6-3 and TRBJ1-5; 9 bases align to TRBD1. The V and J ends lost 5 bases and 1 base, in that order; junction bases with no gene match: 12. Per the germline V gene, CDR1 is MNHEY and CDR2 is SVGEGT. CDR3 length equals 18 residues. CDR3 bases: TGTGCCAGCAGTGCCGGACAGGGGTCGAGGATGAGCAATCAGCCCCAGCATTTT. Translating gives CASSAGQGSRMSNQPQHF.

This rearrangement joins TRBV20-1 to TRBJ1-1, with 9 nucleotides matching TRBD1. The V segment lost 6 bases and the J segment 4 bases; nucleotides outside the gene matches: 6. This CDR3 comprises 13 residues. Germline CDR1 DFQATT, CDR2 SNEGSKA (reference sequence). Here the CDR3 reads CSAPGTGPTEAFF. The CDR3 nucleotides read TGCAGTGCCCCCGGGACAGGGCCCACTGAAGCTTTCTTT.

V is TRBV20-1 and J is TRBJ1-1, with TRBD1 identical over 8 bases. The CDR3 has 14 amino acids. Trimming removed 6 bases from V and 0 bases from J; junction bases left unmatched: 6. Germline V gives CDR1 DFQATT, CDR2 SNEGSKA (reference sequence). The DNA of the CDR3 is TGCAGTGCCGGACAGGGCAGAGTGAACACTGAAGCTTTCTTT. Protein product: CSAGQGRVNTEAFF.

This clonotype is labeled as medium-sized (0.01 to 0.1%). The chain joins TRBV27 to TRBJ2-2; D is undetermined. Trimming left V 5 bases short and J 5 bases short, with 12 bases between. Germline CDR1 MNHEY, CDR2 SMNVEV (reference sequence). This CDR3 is 14 amino acids long. The CDR3 coding sequence is TGTGCCAGCAGTACAAGACCCATGACCGGGGAGCTGTTTTTT. Translating gives CASSTRPMTGELFF.

The chain joins TRBV5-6 to TRBJ2-3; D not resolved. Looked up from germline, CDR1 is SGHDT and CDR2 is YYEEEE. Deletions cut 1 base from V and 3 bases from J, with 6 bases between. The CDR3 extends over 13 amino acids. Written as DNA, the CDR3 is TGTGCCAGCAGCTTGACAGTTACAGATACGCAGTATTTT. This codes for CASSLTVTDTQYF. Drawing the rest from reference TRBV5-6 and TRBJ2-3, the complete variable domain is DAGVTQSPTHLIKTRGQQVTLRCSPKSGHDTVSWYQQALGQGPQFIFQYYEEEERQRGNFPDRFSGHQFPNYSSELNVNALLLGDSALYLCASSLTVTDTQYFGPGTRLTVL.

The chain is built from TRBV27 and TRBJ1-1; TRBD1 might be the D (6 bases). The V end was cut by 0 bases, the J end by 1 base, with 15 bases between. The CDR3 sequence is 17 residues long. Germline V CDR1 and CDR2: MNHEY, SMNVEV (reference sequence). In DNA form, the CDR3 reads TGTGCCAGCAGTTTATCGGGTTCTACAGGGCCGAACACTGAAGCTTTCTTT. As protein: CASSLSGSTGPNTEAFF.

The chain carries TRBV2 and TRBJ1-5; tentative D call: TRBD1 (5 bases). Germline V CDR1 and CDR2: SNHLY, FYNNEI. The CDR3 runs 17 residues. Trimming took 0 bases from V and 4 from J, leaving 16 bases between them. CDR3 amino acids: CASSEAQGGSANQPQHF. CDR3 nucleotide sequence: TGTGCCAGCAGTGAAGCGCAGGGAGGCTCCGCTAATCAGCCCCAGCATTTT.

V usage is TRBV4-1 and J usage is TRBJ1-1, with 9 bases fitting TRBD1. The CDR3 covers 11 residues. Germline V gene lookup returns CDR1 MGHRA and CDR2 YSYEKL. The V gene end was trimmed by 9 bases and the J gene end by 9 bases; junction bases not matched to a gene: 5. DNA of the CDR3: TGCGCCAGTCGGGGACAGGGAAAAGCTTTCTTT. As protein: CASRGQGKAFF.

There are a few counts of this clonotype. The chain employs TRBV6-5 and TRBJ1-2; D possibly corresponds to TRBD1 (6 bases). The CDR3 runs 17 residues. Germline-derived CDR1 and CDR2 are MNHEY and SVGAGI. With 4 bases removed from V and 4 bases from J, the gap between germline ends came to 22 bases. The CDR3, as DNA: TGTGCCAGCAGTTTAACCTTAGGACAGAGCCTTCTCTATGGCTACACCTTC. The encoded protein is CASSLTLGQSLLYGYTF.

In this sample, this clonotype turned up a few times. The J gene is TRBJ1-2, the V gene TRBV7-2; 7 bases fit TRBD1. Germline-derived CDR1 and CDR2 are SGHTA and FQGNSA. With 8 bases clipped from V and 3 bases from J, the junction kept 15 bases outside the gene matches. The CDR3 consists of 16 residues. In DNA form, the CDR3 reads TGTGCCAGCCGCACCATAACAGGGGCCCCGGACTATGGCTACACCTTC. Translated, it gives CASRTITGAPDYGYTF.

DNA for the CDR3: TGCAGTGCTAGAGATAGTAGACTCTACGAGCAGTACTTC. Residues: CSARDSRLYEQYF. The chain is built from TRBV20-1 and TRBJ2-7; the D is unclear. Germline CDR1 DFQATT, CDR2 SNEGSKA (reference sequence). The CDR3 length is 13 residues. V gave up 0 bases and J gave up 3 bases, with 9 bases separating them.

The chain couples TRBV25-1 to TRBJ2-7; D call uncertain. Germline CDR1 MGHDK, CDR2 SYGVNS. The CDR3 is 14 residues long. V lost 1 base to trimming and J lost 6 bases, with 13 bases between them. The CDR3 sequence: CASSESGRLGEQYF. The CDR3 DNA is TGTGCCAGCAGTGAATCAGGCAGGCTAGGCGAGCAGTACTTC.

This clonotype was found a few times. This chain connects TRBV12-3 or TRBV12-4 to TRBJ1-1; a possible D gene is TRBD1 (6 bases). This CDR3 is built from 12 residues. The V and J ends lost 6 bases and 5 bases respectively, with 10 bases between them. The CDR3 nucleotides are TGTGCCAGCAGACAGGGTGGGACTGAAGCTTTCTTT. This encodes CASRQGGTEAFF.

The chain links TRBV6-1 to TRBJ1-1, with 7 bases fitting TRBD1. V gave up 5 bases and J gave up 1 base; unmatched junction bases: 13. The V gene's germline CDR1 is MNHNS and CDR2 SASEGT. The CDR3 runs 17 residues. The CDR3 region has the DNA TGTGCCAGCAGTCGGGGGGGGGCAGGGGGAAAGAACACTGAAGCTTTCTTT. As protein: CASSRGGAGGKNTEAFF.